Below are 4 T cell receptor beta chains sequenced from a single sample in a study of blood T cell repertoires in COVID-19. Measured with immunoSEQ multiplex PCR; TCRdb has only the in-frame clones, and not every one. The repertoire holds roughly 100,000 clones, with about 80% as singletons. Sample: peripheral blood. The receptors originated from a human donor in a cohort sampled during active COVID-19.

The rearrangement links TRBV5-4 to TRBJ2-3; weak D call: TRBD2 (5 bases). V dropped 3 bases and J dropped 6 bases, with 5 bases sitting between them. The V gene's germline CDR1 is SGHNT and CDR2 YYREEE (reference sequence). The CDR3 has 11 residues. CDR3: CASSWRDTQYF. The DNA for the CDR3 is TGTGCCAGCAGCTGGAGGGATACGCAGTATTTT.

This chain connects TRBV7-2 to TRBJ2-1, with a tentative D call TRBD1 (9 bases). V lost 7 bases and J lost 4, with 17 bases in between. In germline, CDR1 is SGHTA, CDR2 FQGNSA. CDR3 length: 15 residues. The CDR3 DNA reads TGTGCCAGCACCCGGGGGGGACAGGGTTACAATGAGCAGTTCTTC. Its translation is CASTRGGQGYNEQFF.

This clone was picked up one time. The chain carries TRBV27 and TRBJ2-2; D unclear. V dropped 5 bases and J dropped 2 bases, with 3 bases sitting between them. This CDR3 has 12 amino acids. CDR1 is MNHEY and CDR2 is SMNVEV in the germline V gene (reference sequence). This CDR3 is CASSLNTGELFF. The CDR3 region has the DNA TGTGCCAGCAGTCTCAACACCGGGGAGCTGTTTTTT.

The rearrangement links TRBV4-2 to TRBJ2-7; TRBD2 aligns across 7 bases. Germline trimming cut 0 bases from V and 3 bases from J; bases unmatched to any gene: 8. This CDR3 comprises 16 residues. Germline-derived CDR1 and CDR2 are LGHNA and YNFKEQ. The CDR3, as DNA: TGTGCCAGCAGCCAAGATGCGGGGGAAAGGGTCTACGAGCAGTACTTC. Translation: CASSQDAGERVYEQYF.